This note documents a single T cell receptor (beta chain) sequence. What it binds is unknown. Time point of the sample: blood 2 weeks post-SBRT. Treatment meaning: 15 Gy SBRT to primary tumor, nephrectomy 4 weeks later. Blood was sampled at baseline, 2 weeks and 4 weeks after SBRT. This renal cell carcinoma was of the clear cell type. The data were taken from a study of radiation and T cells in renal cell carcinoma. Study-level findings and limits: Without pretreatment biopsies, baseline tumor clonotype presence was undetermined. In blood, top tumor clones expanded by 2 weeks, shrinking by 4.

The CDR3 runs to 16 residues. V lost 4 bases to trimming and J lost 6 bases, with 18 bases between them. The V gene's germline CDR1 is SGHDN and CDR2 FVKESK. Assay used: immunoSEQ multiplex PCR; TCRdb lists only in-frame clones, some missing. Of 150,000 to 160,000 clones in the sample, roughly 86% were seen once. The specimen comprised blood, sampled from a patient whose treatment included radiotherapy and nephrectomy. The V and J genes are TRBV14 and TRBJ1-4; D call uncertain. This clonotype originated in a woman aged 45-59 years with renal cell carcinoma. The CDR3, as DNA: TGTGCCAGCAGCCCCGCTCCGGGCTCAAGGGATGAAAAACTGTTTTTT. This gives the protein CASSPAPGSRDEKLFF.